This TCR beta chain was sequenced during a study of cytomegalovirus exposure and HLA in healthy donors. General study results and limits: Researchers catalogued 150 or so TCR beta chains as cytomegalovirus-associated.

Some clones are missing from TCRdb's copy, which holds only in-frame ones; the method was immunoSEQ multiplex PCR. The profile covers tens of thousands of clones, with approximately 94% appearing a single time and around 4.5% taken by the ten largest. The validation cohort, a group of 100 to 150 subjects, included the donors and was separate from the approximately 660-subject first cohort. J lost 5 bases, V lost 0 bases, and 6 bases had no gene match. Germline CDR1 MDHEN, CDR2 SYDVKM. The CDR3 runs to 16 residues. This clone was seen more than once but under ten times. What it binds is not known. The sequencing sample was made of PBMCs. This chain joins TRBV28 and TRBJ2-3; 9 bases are a match to TRBD2. This clonotype originated in a man between 18 and 35 years old in good health and CMV-seropositive. The CDR3, as DNA: TGTGCCAGCAGTTTATGGAGTTTAGCGGGAGTAGATACGCAGTATTTT. It encodes CASSLWSLAGVDTQYF.